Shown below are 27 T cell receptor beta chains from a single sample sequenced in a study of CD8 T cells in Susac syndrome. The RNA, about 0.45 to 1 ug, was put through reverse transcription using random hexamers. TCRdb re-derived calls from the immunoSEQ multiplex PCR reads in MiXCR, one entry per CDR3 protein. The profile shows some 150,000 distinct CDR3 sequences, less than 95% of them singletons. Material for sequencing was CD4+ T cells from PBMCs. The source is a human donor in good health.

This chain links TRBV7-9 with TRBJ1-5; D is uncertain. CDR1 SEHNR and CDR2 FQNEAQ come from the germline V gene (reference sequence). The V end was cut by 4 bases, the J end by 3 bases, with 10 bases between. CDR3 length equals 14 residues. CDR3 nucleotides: TGTGCCAGCAGCTCACTGACGGACAATCAGCCCCAGCATTTT. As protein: CASSSLTDNQPQHF.

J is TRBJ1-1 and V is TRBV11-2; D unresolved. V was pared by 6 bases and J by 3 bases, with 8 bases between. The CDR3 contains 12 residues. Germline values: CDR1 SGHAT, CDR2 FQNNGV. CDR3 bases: TGTGCCAGCAGAGGCGGGGACACTGAAGCTTTCTTT. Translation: CASRGGDTEAFF.

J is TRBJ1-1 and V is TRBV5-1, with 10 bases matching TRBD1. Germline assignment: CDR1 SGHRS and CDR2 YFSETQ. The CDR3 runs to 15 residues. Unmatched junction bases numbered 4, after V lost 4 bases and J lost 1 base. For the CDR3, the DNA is TGCGCCAGCAGCGGGAGGACAGGGGGGAACACTGAAGCTTTCTTT. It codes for CASSGRTGGNTEAFF.

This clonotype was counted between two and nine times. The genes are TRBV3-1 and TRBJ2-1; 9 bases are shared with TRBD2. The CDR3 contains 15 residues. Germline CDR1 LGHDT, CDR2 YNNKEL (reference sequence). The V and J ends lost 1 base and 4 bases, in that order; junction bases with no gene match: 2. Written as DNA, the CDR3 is TGTGCCAGCAGCCAAGGACTAGCGGTTTACAATGAGCAGTTCTTC. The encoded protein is CASSQGLAVYNEQFF.

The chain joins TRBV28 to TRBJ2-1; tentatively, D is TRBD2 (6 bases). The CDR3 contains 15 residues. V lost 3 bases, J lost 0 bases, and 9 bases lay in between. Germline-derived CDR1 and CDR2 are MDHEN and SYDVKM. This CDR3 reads CASSFGGSSYNEQFF. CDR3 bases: TGTGCCAGCAGTTTCGGGGGTAGCTCCTACAATGAGCAGTTCTTC.

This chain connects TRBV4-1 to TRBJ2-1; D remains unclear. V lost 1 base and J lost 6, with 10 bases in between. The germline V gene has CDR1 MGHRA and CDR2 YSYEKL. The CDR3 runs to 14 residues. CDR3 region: CASSQARWSNEQFF. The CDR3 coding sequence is TGCGCCAGCAGCCAAGCTCGGTGGAGCAATGAGCAGTTCTTC.

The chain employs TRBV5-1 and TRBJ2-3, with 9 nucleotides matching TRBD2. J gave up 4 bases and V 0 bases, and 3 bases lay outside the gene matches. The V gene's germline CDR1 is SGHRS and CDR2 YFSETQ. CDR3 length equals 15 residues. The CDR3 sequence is CASSLDPSGADTQYF. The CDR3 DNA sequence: TGCGCCAGCAGCTTGGATCCTAGCGGGGCAGATACGCAGTATTTT.

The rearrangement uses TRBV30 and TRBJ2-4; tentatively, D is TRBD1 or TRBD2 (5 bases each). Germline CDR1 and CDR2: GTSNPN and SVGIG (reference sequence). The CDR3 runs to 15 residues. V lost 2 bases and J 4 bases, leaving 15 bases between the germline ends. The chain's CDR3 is CAWSPGTVHKNIQYF. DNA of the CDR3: TGTGCCTGGAGTCCCGGGACCGTCCATAAAAACATTCAGTACTTC.

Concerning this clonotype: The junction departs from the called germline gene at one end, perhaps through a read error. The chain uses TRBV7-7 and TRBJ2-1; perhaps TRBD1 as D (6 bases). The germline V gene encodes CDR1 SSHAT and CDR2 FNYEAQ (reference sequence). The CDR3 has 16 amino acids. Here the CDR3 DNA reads TGTGCTAGCAGCTTAGCGCCGGGTGGGGGCCTGGATGAGCAGTTCTTC. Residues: CASSLAPGGGLDEQFF.

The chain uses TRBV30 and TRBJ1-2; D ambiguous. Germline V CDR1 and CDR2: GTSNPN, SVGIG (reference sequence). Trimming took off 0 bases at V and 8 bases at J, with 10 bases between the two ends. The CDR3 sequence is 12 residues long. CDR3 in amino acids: CAWSVPAYGYTF. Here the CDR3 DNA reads TGTGCCTGGAGTGTACCAGCGTACGGCTACACCTTC.

CDR3 in amino acids: CASSPDWGRGEQYF. For the CDR3, the DNA is TGTGCCAGCAGCCCGGACTGGGGCCGAGGTGAGCAGTACTTC. The chain combines TRBV11-2 with TRBJ2-7, with D perhaps matching TRBD1 or TRBD2 (5 bases each). V was trimmed by 5 bases and J by 7 bases, leaving 18 bases between them. Per germline, CDR1 SGHAT and CDR2 FQNNGV. The CDR3 is 14 residues long.

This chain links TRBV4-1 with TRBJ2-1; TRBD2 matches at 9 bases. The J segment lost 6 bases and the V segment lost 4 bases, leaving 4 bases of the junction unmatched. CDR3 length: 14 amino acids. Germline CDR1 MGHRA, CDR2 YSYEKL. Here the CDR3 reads CASSPGLAANEQFF. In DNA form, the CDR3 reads TGCGCCAGCAGCCCGGGACTAGCTGCCAATGAGCAGTTCTTC.

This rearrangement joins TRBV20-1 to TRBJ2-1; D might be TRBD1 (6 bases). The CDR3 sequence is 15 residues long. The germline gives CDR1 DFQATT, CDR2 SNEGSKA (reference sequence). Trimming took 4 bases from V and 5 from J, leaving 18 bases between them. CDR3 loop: CSAIPGGDTNNEQFF. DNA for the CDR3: TGCAGTGCTATTCCAGGTGGGGACACAAACAATGAGCAGTTCTTC.

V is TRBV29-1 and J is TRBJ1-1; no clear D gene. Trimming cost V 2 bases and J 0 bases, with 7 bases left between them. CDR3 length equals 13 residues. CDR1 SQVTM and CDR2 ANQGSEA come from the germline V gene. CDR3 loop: CSVETGMNTEAFF. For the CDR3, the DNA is TGCAGCGTTGAAACGGGGATGAACACTGAAGCTTTCTTT.

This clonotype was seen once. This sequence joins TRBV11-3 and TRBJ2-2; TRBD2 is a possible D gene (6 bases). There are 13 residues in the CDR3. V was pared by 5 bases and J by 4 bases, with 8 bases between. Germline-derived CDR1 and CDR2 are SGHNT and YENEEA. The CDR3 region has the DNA TGTGCCAGCAGCCGACTAGTCACCGGGGAGCTGTTTTTT. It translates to CASSRLVTGELFF. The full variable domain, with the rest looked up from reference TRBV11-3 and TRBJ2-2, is EAGVVQSPRYKIIEKKQPVAFWCNPISGHNTLYWYLQNLGQGPELLIRYENEEAVDDSQLPKDRFSAERLKGVDSTLKIQPAELGDSAVYLCASSRLVTGELFFGEGSRLTVL.

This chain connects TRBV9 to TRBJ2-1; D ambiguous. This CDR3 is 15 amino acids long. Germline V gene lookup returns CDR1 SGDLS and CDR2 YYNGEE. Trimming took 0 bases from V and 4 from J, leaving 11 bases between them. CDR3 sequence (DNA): TGTGCCAGCAGCGTAGGCCTAGTGGGGTACAATGAGCAGTTCTTC. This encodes CASSVGLVGYNEQFF.

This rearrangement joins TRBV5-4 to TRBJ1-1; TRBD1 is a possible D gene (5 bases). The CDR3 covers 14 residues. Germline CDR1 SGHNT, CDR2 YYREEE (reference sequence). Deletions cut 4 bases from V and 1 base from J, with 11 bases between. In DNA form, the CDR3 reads TGTGCCAGCAGCCGGGGACCCAAGAACACTGAAGCTTTCTTT. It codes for CASSRGPKNTEAFF.

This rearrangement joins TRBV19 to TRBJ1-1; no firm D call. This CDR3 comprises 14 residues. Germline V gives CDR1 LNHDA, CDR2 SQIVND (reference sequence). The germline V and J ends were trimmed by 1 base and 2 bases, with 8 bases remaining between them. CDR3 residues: CASSIGGYNTEAFF. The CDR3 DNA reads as TGTGCCAGTAGTATAGGGGGATATAACACTGAAGCTTTCTTT.

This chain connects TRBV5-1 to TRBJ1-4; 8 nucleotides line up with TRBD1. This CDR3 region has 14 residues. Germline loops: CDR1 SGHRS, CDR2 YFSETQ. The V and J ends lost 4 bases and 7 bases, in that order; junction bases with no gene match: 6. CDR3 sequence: CASSQGAGAEKLFF. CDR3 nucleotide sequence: TGCGCCAGCAGCCAGGGGGCCGGAGCTGAAAAACTGTTTTTT.

CDR3 amino acids: CATSRGIGTSGRKEQYF. The CDR3 coding sequence is TGTGCCACCAGCAGAGGAATAGGGACTAGCGGGAGGAAGGAGCAGTACTTC. The V call is TRBV15, the J call TRBJ2-7, with 15 nucleotides matching TRBD2. Germline V gene data show CDR1 as LNHNV and CDR2 as YYDKDF (reference sequence). The V and J ends lost 1 base and 7 bases, in that order; junction bases with no gene match: 8. The CDR3 sequence is 17 residues long.

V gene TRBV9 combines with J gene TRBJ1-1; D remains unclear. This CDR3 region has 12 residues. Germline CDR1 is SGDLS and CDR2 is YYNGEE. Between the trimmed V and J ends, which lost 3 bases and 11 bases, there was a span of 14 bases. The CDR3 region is CASSDQGFPAFF. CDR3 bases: TGTGCCAGCAGCGACCAAGGTTTTCCGGCTTTCTTT.

CDR3 amino acids: CSARDPRGMEGQPQHF. The CDR3 region has the DNA TGCAGTGCTAGAGATCCCAGGGGGATGGAAGGACAGCCCCAGCATTTT. The rearrangement uses TRBV20-1 and TRBJ1-5, with 7 bases matching TRBD1. The CDR3 has 16 amino acids. Germline V gene data show CDR1 as DFQATT and CDR2 as SNEGSKA (reference sequence). V shed 0 bases and J 7 bases; nucleotides not matched to a gene: 12.

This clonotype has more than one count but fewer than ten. CDR3 in amino acids: CASSWTGNTGELFF. DNA of the CDR3: TGTGCCAGCAGTTGGACAGGAAACACCGGGGAGCTGTTTTTT. This chain joins TRBV12-3 or TRBV12-4 and TRBJ2-2, with 7 bases lining up with TRBD1. V shed 4 bases and J 2 bases; nucleotides not matched to a gene: 1. This CDR3 has 14 residues.

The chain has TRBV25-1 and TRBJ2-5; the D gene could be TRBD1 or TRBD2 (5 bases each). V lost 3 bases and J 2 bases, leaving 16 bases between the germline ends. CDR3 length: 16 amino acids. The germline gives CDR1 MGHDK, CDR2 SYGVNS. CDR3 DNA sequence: TGTGCCAGCAGTGAGGTACCCGGGGCCTCGCAAGAGACCCAGTACTTC. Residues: CASSEVPGASQETQYF.

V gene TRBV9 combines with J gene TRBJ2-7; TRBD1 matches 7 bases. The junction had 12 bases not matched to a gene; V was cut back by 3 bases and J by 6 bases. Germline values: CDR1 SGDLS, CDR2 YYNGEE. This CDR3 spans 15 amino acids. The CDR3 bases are TGTGCCAGCAGCGAAGGGGGCCTAGTAGGTAGCGAGCAGTACTTC. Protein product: CASSEGGLVGSEQYF.

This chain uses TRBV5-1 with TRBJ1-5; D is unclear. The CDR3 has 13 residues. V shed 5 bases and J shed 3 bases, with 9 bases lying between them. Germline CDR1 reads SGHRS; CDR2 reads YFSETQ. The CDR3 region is CASRVSSNQPQHF. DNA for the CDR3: TGCGCCAGCAGAGTCAGTTCCAATCAGCCCCAGCATTTT. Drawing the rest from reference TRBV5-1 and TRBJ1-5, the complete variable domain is KAGVTQTPRYLIKTRGQQVTLSCSPISGHRSVSWYQQTPGQGLQFLFEYFSETQRNKGNFPGRFSGRQFSNSRSEMNVSTLELGDSALYLCASRVSSNQPQHFGDGTRLSIL.

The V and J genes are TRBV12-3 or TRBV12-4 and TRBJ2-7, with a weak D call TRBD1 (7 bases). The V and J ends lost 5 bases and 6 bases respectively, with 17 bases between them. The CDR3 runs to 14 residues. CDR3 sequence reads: CASSLPGQGGEQYF. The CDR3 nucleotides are TGTGCCAGCAGTCTACCGGGCCAGGGGGGCGAGCAGTACTTC.